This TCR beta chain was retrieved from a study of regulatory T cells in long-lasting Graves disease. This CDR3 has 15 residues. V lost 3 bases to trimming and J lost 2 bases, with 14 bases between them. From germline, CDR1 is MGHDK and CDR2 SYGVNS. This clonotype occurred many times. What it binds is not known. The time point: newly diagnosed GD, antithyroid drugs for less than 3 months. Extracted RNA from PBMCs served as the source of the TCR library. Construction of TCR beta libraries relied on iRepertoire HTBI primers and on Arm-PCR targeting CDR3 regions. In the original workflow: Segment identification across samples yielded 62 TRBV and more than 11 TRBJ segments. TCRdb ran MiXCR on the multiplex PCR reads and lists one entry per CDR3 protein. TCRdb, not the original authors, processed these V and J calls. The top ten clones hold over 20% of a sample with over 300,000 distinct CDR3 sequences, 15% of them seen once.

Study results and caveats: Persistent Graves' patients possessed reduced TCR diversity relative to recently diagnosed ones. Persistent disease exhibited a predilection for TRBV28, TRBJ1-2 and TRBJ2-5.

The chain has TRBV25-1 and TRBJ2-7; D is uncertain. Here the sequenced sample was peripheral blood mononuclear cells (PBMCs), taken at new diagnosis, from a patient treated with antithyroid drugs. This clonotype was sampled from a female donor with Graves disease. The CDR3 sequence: CASSDTTGYAYEQYF. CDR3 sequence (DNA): TGTGCCAGCAGTGACACGACGGGCTACGCCTACGAGCAGTACTTC.